This TCR beta chain originates from a study of blood T cell repertoires in COVID-19. Study as a whole: In each case, the material was cDNA or gDNA derived from T cells, B-cell-depleted T cells, or PBMCs.

The method was immunoSEQ multiplex PCR; TCRdb's version includes in-frame clones alone and lacks a portion of them. The table includes 70,000 to 100,000 clones, roughly 76% detected once. The sample comprised peripheral blood. The receptor's source is a woman in her forties or fifties with acute or convalescent COVID-19.

CDR3 bases: TGTGCCAGCAGCCGCCTAACCCCCGGGTCCACCCCTGGCTACACCTTC. Translating gives CASSRLTPGSTPGYTF. The chain is built from TRBV7-2 and TRBJ1-2, with D hard to call. Trimming removed 5 bases from V and 7 bases from J, with 23 bases in between. Germline lookup yields CDR1 SGHTA and CDR2 FQGNSA. The CDR3 contains 16 residues.